This T cell receptor (beta chain) was obtained from a study of breast tumors, draining lymph nodes, adjacent tissues. Study-wide results and limits: Tumors had less TCR diversity than lymph nodes, more than nontumor tissue. Compared with basal-like, luminal-like tumors shared significantly more repertoire with nontumor tissue. Findings are consistent with lymph node origin and intratumoral expansion of most tumor T cells.

From the multiplex PCR reads, TCRdb called clonotypes with MiXCR, one entry per CDR3 protein. Counted here are 170,000 or so distinct CDR3 sequences, roughly 30% occurring once; the ten biggest clones make up over 3.5%. Comments on this clonotype: Antigen: not known.

This CDR3 contains 16 residues. Germline-derived CDR1 and CDR2 are DFQATT and SNEGSKA (reference sequence). V lost 1 base, J lost 2 bases, and 7 bases stayed unmatched. Axillary draining lymph nodes of breast cancer patients supplied the node samples. This chain links TRBV20-1 with TRBJ2-3, with TRBD2 matching 9 bases. The sequencing sample was made of axillary lymph node tissue. The sequence was obtained from a female donor with breast cancer. Some clones in this sample may be carry-over from other donors' samples. This CDR3 is CSARVAAGGITDTQYF. The CDR3 bases are TGCAGTGCTAGAGTTGCAGCGGGAGGTATCACAGATACGCAGTATTTT.